The present entry profiles one T cell receptor beta chain with its context. This entry belongs to a study of beta chain features in type 1 diabetes. V was pared by 3 bases and J by 1 base, with 15 bases between. Germline CDR1 is MDHEN and CDR2 is SYDVKM. The CDR3 extends over 16 amino acids. Expressed TCRB transcripts were sequenced because the entire RNA isolate underwent reverse transcription. Using immunoSEQ multiplex PCR, the repertoire was profiled, and TCRdb retains in-frame clones only, with some absent. The sample includes 860,000 or so clones, about a sixth seen only once; the top ten take 0.02% to 0.03%. Every sorted population was more than 95% pure.

This TCR was recovered from a woman aged 18 to 35 in good health. The chain uses TRBV28 and TRBJ2-5; D unresolved. Sequencing input: naive CD4+ T cells from blood. The CDR3 nucleotides are TGTGCCAGCAGTTTCCAGGCGGCCCTTCGCCAAGAGACCCAGTACTTC. This encodes CASSFQAALRQETQYF.